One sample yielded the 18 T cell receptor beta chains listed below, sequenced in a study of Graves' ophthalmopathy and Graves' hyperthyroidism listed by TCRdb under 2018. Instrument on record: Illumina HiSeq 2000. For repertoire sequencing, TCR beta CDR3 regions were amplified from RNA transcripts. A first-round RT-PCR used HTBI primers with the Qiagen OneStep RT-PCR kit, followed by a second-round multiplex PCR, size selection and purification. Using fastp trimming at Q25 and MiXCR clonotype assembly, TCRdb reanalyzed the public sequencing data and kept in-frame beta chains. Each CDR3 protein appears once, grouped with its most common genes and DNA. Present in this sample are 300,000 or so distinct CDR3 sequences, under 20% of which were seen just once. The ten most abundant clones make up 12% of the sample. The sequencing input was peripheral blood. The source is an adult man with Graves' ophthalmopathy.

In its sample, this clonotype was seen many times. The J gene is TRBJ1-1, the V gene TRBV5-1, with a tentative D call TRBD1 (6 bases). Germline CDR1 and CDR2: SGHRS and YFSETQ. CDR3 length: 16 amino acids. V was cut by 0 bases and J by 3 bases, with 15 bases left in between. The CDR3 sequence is CASSLDPNRAYTEAFF. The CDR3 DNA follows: TGCGCCAGCAGCTTGGATCCCAACAGGGCCTACACTGAAGCTTTCTTT.

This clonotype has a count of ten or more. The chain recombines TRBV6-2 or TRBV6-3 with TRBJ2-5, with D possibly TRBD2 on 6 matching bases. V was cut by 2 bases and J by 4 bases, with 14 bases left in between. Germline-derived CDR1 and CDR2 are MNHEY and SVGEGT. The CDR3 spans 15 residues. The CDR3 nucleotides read TGTGCCAGCAGTTACAGGGCGACTAGGGGAGAGACCCAGTACTTC. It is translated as CASSYRATRGETQYF.

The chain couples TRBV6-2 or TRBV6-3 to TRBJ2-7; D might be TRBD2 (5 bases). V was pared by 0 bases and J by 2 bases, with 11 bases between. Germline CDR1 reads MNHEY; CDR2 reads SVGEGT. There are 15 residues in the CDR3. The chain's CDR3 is CASSYSIQRTYEQYF. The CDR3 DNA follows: TGTGCCAGCAGTTACTCGATACAGCGGACCTACGAGCAGTACTTC.

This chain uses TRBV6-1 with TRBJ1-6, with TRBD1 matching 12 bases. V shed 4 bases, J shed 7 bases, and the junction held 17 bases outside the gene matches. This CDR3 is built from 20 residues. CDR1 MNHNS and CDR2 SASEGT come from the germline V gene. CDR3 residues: CASSGDRGPTPGLRNSPLHF. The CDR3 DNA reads TGTGCCAGCAGTGGGGACAGGGGGCCCACCCCCGGGTTAAGAAATTCACCCCTCCACTTT.

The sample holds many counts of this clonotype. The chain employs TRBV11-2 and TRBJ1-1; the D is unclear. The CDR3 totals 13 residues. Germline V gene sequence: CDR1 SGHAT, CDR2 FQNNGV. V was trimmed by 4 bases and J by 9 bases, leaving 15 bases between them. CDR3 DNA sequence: TGTGCCAGCAGCTCAGTGGTTCTGGGGAAAGCTTTCTTT. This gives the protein CASSSVVLGKAFF. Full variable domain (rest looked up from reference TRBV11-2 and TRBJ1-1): EAGVAQSPRYKIIEKRQSVAFWCNPISGHATLYWYQQILGQGPKLLIQFQNNGVVDDSQLPKDRFSAERLKGVDSTLKIQPAKLEDSAVYLCASSSVVLGKAFFGQGTRLTVV.

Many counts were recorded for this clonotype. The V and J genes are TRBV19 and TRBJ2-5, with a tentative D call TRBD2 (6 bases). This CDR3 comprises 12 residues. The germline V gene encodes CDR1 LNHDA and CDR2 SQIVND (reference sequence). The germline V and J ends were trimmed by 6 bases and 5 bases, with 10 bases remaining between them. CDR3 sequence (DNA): TGTGCCAGTAGCCGTCGGGGGGAGACCCAGTACTTC. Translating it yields CASSRRGETQYF.

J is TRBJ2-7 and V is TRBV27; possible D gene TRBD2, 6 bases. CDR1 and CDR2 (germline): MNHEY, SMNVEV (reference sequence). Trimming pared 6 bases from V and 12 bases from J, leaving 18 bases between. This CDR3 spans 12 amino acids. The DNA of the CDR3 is TGTGCCAGCAGGCGACTAGACGGTGTTCTGTACTTC. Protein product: CASRRLDGVLYF.

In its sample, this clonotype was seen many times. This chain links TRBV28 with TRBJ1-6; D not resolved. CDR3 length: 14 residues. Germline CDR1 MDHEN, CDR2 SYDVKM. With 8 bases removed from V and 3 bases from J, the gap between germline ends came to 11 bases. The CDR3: CASGTNYYNSPLHF. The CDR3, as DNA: TGTGCCAGCGGAACGAATTACTATAATTCACCCCTCCACTTT.

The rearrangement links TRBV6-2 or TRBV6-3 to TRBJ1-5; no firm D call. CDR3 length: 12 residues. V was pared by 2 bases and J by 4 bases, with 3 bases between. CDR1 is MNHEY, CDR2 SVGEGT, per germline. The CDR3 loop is CASSYENQPQHF. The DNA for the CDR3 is TGTGCCAGCAGTTACGAGAATCAGCCCCAGCATTTT.

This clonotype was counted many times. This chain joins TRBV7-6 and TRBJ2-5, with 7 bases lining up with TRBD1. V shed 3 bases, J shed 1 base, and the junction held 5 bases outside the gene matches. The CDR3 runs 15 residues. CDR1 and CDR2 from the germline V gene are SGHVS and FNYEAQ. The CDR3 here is CASSLDGQVQETQYF. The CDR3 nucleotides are TGTGCCAGCAGCTTGGATGGACAGGTCCAAGAGACCCAGTACTTC. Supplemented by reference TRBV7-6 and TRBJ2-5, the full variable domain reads GAGVSQSPRYKVTKRGQDVALRCDPISGHVSLYWYRQALGQGPEFLTYFNYEAQQDKSGLPNDRFSAERPEGSISTLTIQRTEQRDSAMYRCASSLDGQVQETQYFGPGTRLLVL.

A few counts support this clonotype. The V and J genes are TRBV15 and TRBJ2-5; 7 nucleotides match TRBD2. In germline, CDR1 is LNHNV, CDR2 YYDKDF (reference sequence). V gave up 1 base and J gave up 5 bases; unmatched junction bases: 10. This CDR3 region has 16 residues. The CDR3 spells CATSRGLADAWETQYF. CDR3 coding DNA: TGTGCCACCAGCAGAGGGCTAGCGGACGCCTGGGAGACCCAGTACTTC.

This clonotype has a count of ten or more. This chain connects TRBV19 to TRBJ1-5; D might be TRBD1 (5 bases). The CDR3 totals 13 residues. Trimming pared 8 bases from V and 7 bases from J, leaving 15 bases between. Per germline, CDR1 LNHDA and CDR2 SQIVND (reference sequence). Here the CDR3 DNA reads TGTGCCAGTTGGGGCAATACAGAACAGCCCCAGCATTTT. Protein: CASWGNTEQPQHF. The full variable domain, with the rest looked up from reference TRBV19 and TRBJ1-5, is DGGITQSPKYLFRKEGQNVTLSCEQNLNHDAMYWYRQDPGQGLRLIYYSQIVNDFQKGDIAEGYSVSREKKESFPLTVTSAQKNPTAFYLCASWGNTEQPQHFGDGTRLSIL.

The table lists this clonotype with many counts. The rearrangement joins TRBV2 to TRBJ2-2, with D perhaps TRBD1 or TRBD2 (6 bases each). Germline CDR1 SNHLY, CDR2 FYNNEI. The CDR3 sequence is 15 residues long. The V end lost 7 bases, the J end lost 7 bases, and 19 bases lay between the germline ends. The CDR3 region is CASNGGPWGVGELFF. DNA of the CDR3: TGTGCCAGCAATGGGGGGCCCTGGGGCGTCGGGGAGCTGTTTTTT.

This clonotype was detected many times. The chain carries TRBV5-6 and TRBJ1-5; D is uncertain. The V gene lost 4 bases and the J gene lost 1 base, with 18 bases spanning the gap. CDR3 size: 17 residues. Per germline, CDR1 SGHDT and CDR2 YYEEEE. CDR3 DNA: TGTGCCAGCAGCGACTCCACTGTGGGGTTGAGCAATCAGCCCCAGCATTTT. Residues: CASSDSTVGLSNQPQHF.

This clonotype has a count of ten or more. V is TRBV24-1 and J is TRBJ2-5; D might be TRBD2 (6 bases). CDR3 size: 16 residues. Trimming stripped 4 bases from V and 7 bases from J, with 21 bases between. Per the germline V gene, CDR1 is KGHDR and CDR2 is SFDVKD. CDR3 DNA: TGTGCCACCAGTGACCCACTCGGAGGGGATATCTGGACCCAGTACTTC. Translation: CATSDPLGGDIWTQYF.

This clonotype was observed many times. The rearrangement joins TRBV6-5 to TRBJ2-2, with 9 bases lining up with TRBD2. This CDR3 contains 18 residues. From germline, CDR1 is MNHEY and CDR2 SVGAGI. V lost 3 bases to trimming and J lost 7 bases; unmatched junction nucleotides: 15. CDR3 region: CASSYGLAGGPDDGELFF. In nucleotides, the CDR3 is TGTGCCAGCAGTTATGGGTTGGCGGGGGGGCCAGATGACGGGGAGCTGTTTTTT.

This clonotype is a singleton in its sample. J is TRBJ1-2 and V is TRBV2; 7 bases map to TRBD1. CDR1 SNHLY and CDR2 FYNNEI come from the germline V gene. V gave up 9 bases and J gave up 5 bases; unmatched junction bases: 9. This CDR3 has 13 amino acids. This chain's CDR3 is CASPRQGRYGYTF. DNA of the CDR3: TGTGCCAGTCCACGACAGGGCCGATATGGCTACACCTTC.

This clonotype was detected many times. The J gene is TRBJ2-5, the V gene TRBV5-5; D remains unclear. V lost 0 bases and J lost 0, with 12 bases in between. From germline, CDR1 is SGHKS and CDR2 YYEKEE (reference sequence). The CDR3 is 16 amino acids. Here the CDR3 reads CASSLEVLSDQETQYF. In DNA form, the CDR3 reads TGTGCCAGCAGCTTGGAAGTACTGTCAGACCAAGAGACCCAGTACTTC. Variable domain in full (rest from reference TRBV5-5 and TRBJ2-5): DAGVTQSPTHLIKTRGQQVTLRCSPISGHKSVSWYQQVLGQGPQFIFQYYEKEERGRGNFPDRFSARQFPNYSSELNVNALLLGDSALYLCASSLEVLSDQETQYFGPGTRLLVL.